This TCR beta chain emerged from a study of cytomegalovirus exposure and HLA in healthy donors. Study-level results: The authors assumed roughly uniform sequencing depth across donors for presence/absence analyses. Many donors carried some public TCRs, although rarity characterized most TCR sequences. In an earlier analysis, about 87% or about 30%: the productive usage of most TCR beta V segments.

Details on this clone: The antigen is not known. One end of the junction is discordant with germline, which a read error may explain.

The PCR ran on 60 Vbeta and 13 Jbeta primers. Generated by immunoSEQ multiplex PCR, the TCRdb table keeps only in-frame clones and is missing some. The sample yields over 130,000 clones, 70% to 90% seen once. This CDR3 has 12 amino acids. From germline, CDR1 is SEHNR and CDR2 FQNEAQ (reference sequence). The chain couples TRBV7-9 to TRBJ1-1; no reliable D call. The sequenced sample consisted of PBMCs. The TCR was taken from a man between 45 and 60 years old in good health and CMV-seronegative. CDR3 amino acids: CSSPDKGTEAFF. In DNA form, the CDR3 reads TGTTCCAGCCCCGACAAAGGCACTGAAGCTTTCTTT.